One sample yielded the 21 T cell receptor beta chains listed below, sequenced in a study of blood T cell repertoires in COVID-19. The protocol was immunoSEQ multiplex PCR, while the TCRdb copy is restricted to in-frame clones and leaves out a portion. The profile shows approximately 260,000 clones, around four fifths of them singletons. Source material: peripheral blood. The receptors were sampled from a man aged 55-75 years who had recovered from COVID-19.

The CDR3: CASSLMSSYEQYF. The CDR3 DNA reads as TGTGCCAGCAGCTTAATGAGCTCCTACGAGCAGTACTTC. The chain has TRBV11-2 and TRBJ2-7, with D uncertain. The CDR3 is 13 residues long. The V end lost 2 bases, the J end lost 0 bases, and 5 bases lay between the germline ends. The germline gives CDR1 SGHAT, CDR2 FQNNGV.

V usage is TRBV6-6 and J usage is TRBJ1-2; possible D gene TRBD1, 6 bases. V shed 6 bases and J shed 0 bases, with 17 bases lying between them. The V gene's germline CDR1 is MNHNY and CDR2 SVGAGI (reference sequence). The CDR3 consists of 16 residues. The CDR3 protein is CASRTTGSLTNYGYTF. CDR3 in DNA: TGTGCCAGCAGGACCACAGGGTCCCTAACTAACTATGGCTACACCTTC.

The CDR3 DNA follows: TGTGCCAGCAGCCAAGATCCCACAGGGCTCGTAGAGACCCAGTACTTC. Encoded protein: CASSQDPTGLVETQYF. The V and J genes are TRBV4-2 and TRBJ2-5; the D gene is possibly TRBD1 (6 bases). This CDR3 contains 16 residues. CDR1 is LGHNA, CDR2 YNFKEQ, per germline. V shed 0 bases and J shed 4 bases, with 15 bases lying between them.

The chain employs TRBV5-6 and TRBJ1-4; 7 bases line up with TRBD1. V lost 4 bases and J lost 0; bases outside the gene matches: 6. The CDR3 extends over 16 amino acids. Germline V gene data show CDR1 as SGHDT and CDR2 as YYEEEE. In DNA, the CDR3 is TGTGCCAGCAGCAGAGGGACAGCCGCAACTAATGAAAAACTGTTTTTT. It specifies CASSRGTAATNEKLFF.

This chain connects TRBV30 to TRBJ1-2; D not certain. V dropped 1 base and J dropped 6 bases, with 12 bases sitting between them. The germline V gene has CDR1 GTSNPN and CDR2 SVGIG (reference sequence). CDR3 length equals 13 residues. The CDR3 sequence is CAWSGGRADGYTF. For the CDR3, the DNA is TGTGCCTGGAGTGGAGGGCGGGCGGATGGCTACACCTTC.

V gene TRBV11-2 combines with J gene TRBJ2-1; TRBD2 matches 7 bases. The CDR3 loop spans 13 amino acids. The J segment lost 8 bases and the V segment lost 5 bases, leaving 6 bases of the junction unmatched. Germline-derived CDR1 and CDR2 are SGHAT and FQNNGV. DNA for the CDR3: TGTGCCAGCAGCACCGGACTAGTCGATGAGCAGTTCTTC. Translation gives CASSTGLVDEQFF.

This clone is a singleton in its sample. The J gene is TRBJ2-3, the V gene TRBV27, with TRBD2 matching 13 bases. J was trimmed by 7 bases and V by 5 bases; bases with no gene match: 24. The germline CDR1 and CDR2 sequences are MNHEY and SMNVEV (reference sequence). The CDR3 is 21 amino acids. In nucleotides, the CDR3 is TGTGCCAGCAGTCTACGTACCGGGACACGGGGAGGACTAGCGGGGGTTCATACGCAGTATTTT. Translating gives CASSLRTGTRGGLAGVHTQYF.

CDR3: CASSEKRGICNQPQHF. DNA for the CDR3: TGCGCCAGCAGCGAGAAGAGGGGGATTTGCAATCAGCCCCAGCATTTT. The chain uses TRBV10-1 and TRBJ1-5, with a weak D call TRBD1 (6 bases). The CDR3 length is 16 residues. Germline V gene lookup returns CDR1 WNHNN and CDR2 SYGVQD (reference sequence). Trimming pared 6 bases from V and 2 bases from J, leaving 17 bases between.

This chain uses TRBV12-3 or TRBV12-4 with TRBJ2-1, with D unresolved. Trimming pared 2 bases from V and 8 bases from J, leaving 7 bases between. The CDR3 consists of 12 residues. DNA for the CDR3: TGTGCCAGCAGTTTATCGGCGGATGAGCAGTTCTTC. It is translated as CASSLSADEQFF.

This clone was picked up one time. The chain joins TRBV7-8 to TRBJ2-3, with 10 nucleotides matching TRBD2. Germline values: CDR1 SGHVS, CDR2 FQNEAQ. Unmatched junction bases numbered 9, after V lost 3 bases and J lost 0 bases. This CDR3 comprises 18 residues. CDR3 nucleotide sequence: TGTGCCAGCAGCTTTCGAAGCGGGGGGGACTCTAGCACAGATACGCAGTATTTT. Residues: CASSFRSGGDSSTDTQYF.

As concerns this clone: Other DNA sequences in the sample encode the same CDR3. The V gene is TRBV3-1 (or the pseudogene TRBV3-2), the J gene TRBJ2-2, with D perhaps matching TRBD1 (6 bases). The CDR3 contains 16 residues. Germline CDR1 is LGHDT and CDR2 is YNNKEL (reference sequence). V was clipped by 1 base and J by 4 bases, with 13 bases between them. For the CDR3, the DNA is TGTGCCAGCAGCCAAGGCAGGGGCCGCGGCACCGGGGAGCTGTTTTTT. Its translation: CASSQGRGRGTGELFF.

The chain combines TRBV7-3 with TRBJ2-2; maybe TRBD1 (6 bases). Germline V gene lookup returns CDR1 SGHTA and CDR2 FQGTGA. CDR3 length: 14 residues. Trimming removed 2 bases at V and 4 bases at J, with 8 bases between. This CDR3 is CASSLGTTTGELFF. The CDR3 nucleotides are TGTGCCAGCAGCTTAGGGACAACCACCGGGGAGCTGTTTTTT. The complete variable domain, with remaining parts taken from reference TRBV7-3 and TRBJ2-2, reads GAGVSQTPSNKVTEKGKYVELRCDPISGHTALYWYRQSLGQGPEFLIYFQGTGAADDSGLPNDRFFAVRPEGSVSTLKIQRTERGDSAVYLCASSLGTTTGELFFGEGSRLTVL.

In this sample, this clone turned up a few times. The V gene is TRBV20-1, the J gene TRBJ2-7; maybe TRBD2 (6 bases). The CDR3 totals 11 residues. Germline CDR1 is DFQATT and CDR2 is SNEGSKA (reference sequence). V was pared by 6 bases and J by 3 bases, with 9 bases between. CDR3: CSADYSYEQYF. CDR3 coding DNA: TGCAGTGCGGACTATAGCTACGAGCAGTACTTC.

The V call is TRBV29-1, the J call TRBJ1-2; 7 bases fit TRBD1. This CDR3 spans 12 amino acids. The V segment lost 7 bases and the J segment 0 bases; nucleotides outside the gene matches: 2. In germline, CDR1 is SQVTM, CDR2 ANQGSEA. The CDR3 region is CSAGTANYGYTF. As DNA, the CDR3 is TGCAGCGCCGGGACAGCTAACTATGGCTACACCTTC.

Only one count was recorded for this clone. V usage is TRBV6-5 and J usage is TRBJ1-2; D remains unclear. Germline V CDR1 and CDR2: MNHEY, SVGAGI. The CDR3 is 13 amino acids. V gave up 10 bases and J gave up 2 bases, with 14 bases separating them. CDR3 in DNA: TGTGCCACCGAGGGCAGGTCCAACTATGGCTACACCTTC. Translated, it gives CATEGRSNYGYTF.

The V gene is TRBV7-2, the J gene TRBJ2-3; D unresolved. The CDR3 spans 13 residues. V shed 0 bases and J shed 13 bases, with 14 bases lying between them. CDR1 and CDR2 from the germline V gene are SGHTA and FQGNSA. Here the CDR3 DNA reads TGTGCCAGCAGCTTAGCGCAGAGTAGCCAAAAGTATTTT. Translation gives CASSLAQSSQKYF.

The chain employs TRBV4-1 and TRBJ2-5, with D tentatively TRBD1 (5 bases). The CDR3 covers 13 residues. V lost 2 bases to trimming and J lost 2 bases, with 6 bases between them. Germline CDR1 and CDR2: MGHRA and YSYEKL. The CDR3 loop reads CASSQRQQETQYF. The CDR3 DNA follows: TGCGCCAGCAGCCAAAGACAGCAAGAGACCCAGTACTTC.

This clone was recorded only once. The V and J genes are TRBV28 and TRBJ1-2, with TRBD1 matching over 8 bases. The germline CDR1 and CDR2 sequences are MDHEN and SYDVKM. CDR3 length: 15 residues. The V gene end was trimmed by 1 base and the J gene end by 2 bases; junction bases not matched to a gene: 3. This CDR3 reads CASSLLAGGNYGYTF. For the CDR3, the DNA is TGTGCCAGCAGTTTATTGGCAGGGGGCAACTATGGCTACACCTTC.

V gene TRBV4-1 combines with J gene TRBJ2-1; the match to TRBD2 covers 10 bases. In germline, CDR1 is MGHRA, CDR2 YSYEKL. The CDR3 runs to 16 residues. After removal of 2 bases from V and 5 bases from J, the junction contained 6 bases not matched to a gene. In DNA form, the CDR3 reads TGCGCCAGCAGCCAACCTCCGGGACTAGCGCACAATGAGCAGTTCTTC. This encodes CASSQPPGLAHNEQFF.

V gene TRBV2 combines with J gene TRBJ2-7; 7 bases align to TRBD1. V shed 6 bases and J 6 bases; nucleotides not matched to a gene: 8. Germline V gene lookup returns CDR1 SNHLY and CDR2 FYNNEI. This CDR3 spans 13 amino acids. The CDR3 DNA reads TGTGCCAGCAGCACCGACAGGGTACGCGAGCAGTACTTC. It is translated as CASSTDRVREQYF.

This clone was found once. The chain has TRBV6-5 and TRBJ2-5, with 8 bases identical to TRBD1. Germline V gives CDR1 MNHEY, CDR2 SVGAGI. The CDR3 runs 15 residues. The J segment lost 2 bases and the V segment lost 8 bases, leaving 10 bases of the junction unmatched. The CDR3 sequence is CASSANTGGQETQYF. The DNA for the CDR3 is TGTGCCAGCTCCGCCAACACAGGGGGACAAGAGACCCAGTACTTC.